This T cell receptor (beta chain) was documented in a study of cytomegalovirus exposure and HLA in healthy donors. Notes on the study in general: A prior analysis recorded that most TCR beta V segments were productive about 87% or about 30% of the time. Further analysis was carried out later, and it showed several of the most significant clusters appearing linked to common viral pathogens. In a later analysis, TCR beta V- and J-gene trimming showed a link to a missense DCLRE1C variant.

This CDR3 has 15 residues. CDR1 and CDR2 (germline): MDHEN, SYDVKM. Trimming left V 1 base short and J 6 bases short, with 15 bases between. Concerning this clone itself: Its antigen is unidentified.

13 Jbeta primers and 60 Vbeta primers were used for the PCR. Only in-frame clones appear in the TCRdb table, and some are missing; sequencing was by immunoSEQ multiplex PCR. The table lists around 140,000 clones, 9.7% of them singletons. The V call is TRBV28, the J call TRBJ1-1; a possible D gene is TRBD1 (5 bases). The source is a man over 45 in good health and CMV-seronegative. The sample was PBMCs. CDR3 bases: TGTGCCAGCAGTTTATCCACTCAAGGGGTGCCTGAAGCTTTCTTT. Translated: CASSLSTQGVPEAFF.